In this sample, the clone carrying this T cell receptor beta chain turned up many times. Its antigen is still unknown. This sample stems from a study of response to subunit inactivated influenza vaccine. Study-wide results and caveats: Every seasonal influenza vaccination brings in few new T cells, the authors suggested.

V was pared by 0 bases and J by 8 bases, with 11 bases between. CDR1 and CDR2 from the germline V gene are MGHRA and YSYEKL. The CDR3 has 14 amino acids. TCRdb reanalysed the RT-PCR reads using MiXCR and keeps one entry per CDR3 protein. The data show a few hundred thousand distinct CDR3 sequences, 14% seen once. The TCR sequence derives from a man between 45 and 60 years old who received an inactivated influenza vaccine. V and J are TRBV4-1 and TRBJ1-3; D uncertain. The source was PBMCs from blood, collected roughly 12 days after vaccination. CDR3 DNA: TGCGCCAGCAGCCAAGATCCCCGTGCGGACACCATATATTTT. Its protein is CASSQDPRADTIYF.